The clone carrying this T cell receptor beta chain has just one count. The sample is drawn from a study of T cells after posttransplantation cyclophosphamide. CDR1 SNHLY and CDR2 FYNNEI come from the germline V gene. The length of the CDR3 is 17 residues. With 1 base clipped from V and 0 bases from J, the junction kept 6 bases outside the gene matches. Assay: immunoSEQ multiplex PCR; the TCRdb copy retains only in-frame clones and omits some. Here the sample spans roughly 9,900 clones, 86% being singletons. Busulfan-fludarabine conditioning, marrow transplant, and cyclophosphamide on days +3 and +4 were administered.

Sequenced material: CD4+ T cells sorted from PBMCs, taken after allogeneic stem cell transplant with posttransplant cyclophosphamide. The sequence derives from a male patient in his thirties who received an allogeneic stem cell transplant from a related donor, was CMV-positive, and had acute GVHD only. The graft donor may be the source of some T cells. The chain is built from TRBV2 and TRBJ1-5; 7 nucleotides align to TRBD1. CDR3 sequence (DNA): TGTGCCAGCAGTGAAGTAGGGACAGTTCATAGCAATCAGCCCCAGCATTTT. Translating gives CASSEVGTVHSNQPQHF.